What follows are 29 T cell receptor beta chains derived from one specimen sequenced in a study of identical twins. TCRdb itself ran the 5' RACE reads through MiXCR, one entry per CDR3 protein. The data show approximately 890,000 distinct CDR3 sequences, around 12% seen once. These data were also reused for a study on yellow fever vaccine responses in identical twins.

Specimen: PBMCs. The receptors were gathered from a woman between 18 and 29 years old in good health.

This rearrangement joins TRBV29-1 to TRBJ1-3; no clear D gene. V was pared by 6 bases and J by 2 bases, with 14 bases between. CDR1 and CDR2 from the germline V gene are SQVTM and ANQGSEA. The CDR3 is 14 amino acids. The CDR3 coding sequence is TGCAGCGTGAAAGCAGGTTACACTGGAAACACCATATATTTT. Its protein product is CSVKAGYTGNTIYF.

Many counts were recorded for this clonotype. Here the CDR3 reads CATSDSGLAGIYEQYF. The CDR3 DNA is TGTGCCACCAGTGATTCCGGCCTAGCGGGAATCTACGAGCAGTACTTC. V and J are TRBV24-1 and TRBJ2-7, with 9 bases lining up with TRBD2. The V gene end was trimmed by 2 bases and the J gene end by 3 bases; junction bases not matched to a gene: 7. Germline-derived CDR1 and CDR2 are KGHDR and SFDVKD. This CDR3 region has 16 residues.

This clonotype showed up many times. This chain links TRBV14 with TRBJ2-3; D is undetermined. Deletions cut 5 bases from V and 6 bases from J, with 12 bases between. The CDR3 is 13 residues long. Germline CDR1 and CDR2: SGHDN and FVKESK. The CDR3 DNA is TGTGCCAGCAGCAATATGATGGGCGATACGCAGTATTTT. This encodes CASSNMMGDTQYF. Variable domain in full (rest from reference TRBV14 and TRBJ2-3): EAGVTQFPSHSVIEKGQTVTLRCDPISGHDNLYWYRRVMGKEIKFLLHFVKESKQDESGMPNNRFLAERTGGTYSTLKVQPAELEDSGVYFCASSNMMGDTQYFGPGTRLTVL.

This clonotype came up a few times. The chain couples TRBV27 to TRBJ2-5, with D tentatively TRBD2 (6 bases). CDR1 and CDR2 from the germline V gene are MNHEY and SMNVEV (reference sequence). CDR3 length: 16 residues. Between the trimmed V and J ends, which lost 5 bases and 2 bases, there was a span of 18 bases. This CDR3 reads CASSPGTYPGQETQYF. The CDR3 nucleotides read TGTGCCAGCAGTCCGGGGACTTATCCCGGACAAGAGACCCAGTACTTC.

The chain has TRBV10-3 and TRBJ2-7; D call uncertain. The germline V gene encodes CDR1 ENHRY and CDR2 SYGVKD. CDR3 length: 11 residues. V was trimmed by 9 bases and J by 4 bases, leaving 10 bases between them. Here the CDR3 reads CAIGAGYEQYF. The CDR3 coding sequence is TGTGCCATAGGAGCCGGATACGAGCAGTACTTC.

This clonotype came up a few times. The genes are TRBV7-6 and TRBJ2-5, with TRBD2 matching 7 bases. V shed 0 bases and J 5 bases; nucleotides not matched to a gene: 6. Germline loops: CDR1 SGHVS, CDR2 FNYEAQ. The CDR3 covers 15 residues. The CDR3 is CASSLALAASETQYF. As DNA, the CDR3 is TGTGCCAGCAGCTTAGCCCTAGCGGCTAGCGAGACCCAGTACTTC.

In its sample, this clonotype was seen a few times. This chain uses TRBV4-1 with TRBJ2-3, with D possibly matching TRBD2 (6 bases). Germline V gene sequence: CDR1 MGHRA, CDR2 YSYEKL. V was pared by 0 bases and J by 1 base, with 11 bases between. The CDR3 length is 16 residues. CDR3 sequence reads: CASSQDWDWGTDTQYF. The CDR3 DNA reads as TGCGCCAGCAGCCAAGATTGGGACTGGGGCACAGATACGCAGTATTTT.

V is TRBV4-1 and J is TRBJ1-6; no clear D gene. Trimming removed 0 bases at V and 7 bases at J, with 13 bases between. In germline, CDR1 is MGHRA, CDR2 YSYEKL. The CDR3 is 16 residues long. In nucleotides, the CDR3 is TGCGCCAGCAGCCAAGATCAGAGCCTGATAAATTCACCCCTCCACTTT. Protein: CASSQDQSLINSPLHF.

The chain uses TRBV5-1 and TRBJ2-5; 7 nucleotides agree with TRBD2. The length of the CDR3 is 16 residues. The germline V gene encodes CDR1 SGHRS and CDR2 YFSETQ. J gave up 0 bases and V 0 bases, and 5 bases lay outside the gene matches. In DNA, the CDR3 is TGCGCCAGCAGCTTGGCAGGACTAGGAGACCAAGAGACCCAGTACTTC. It codes for CASSLAGLGDQETQYF.

The chain recombines TRBV4-2 with TRBJ2-5, with 12 bases lining up with TRBD2. With 0 bases clipped from V and 5 bases from J, the junction kept 13 bases outside the gene matches. This CDR3 has 19 residues. From germline, CDR1 is LGHNA and CDR2 YNFKEQ. CDR3 nucleotide sequence: TGTGCCAGCAGCCAAGATTTCCGGACTAGCGGGATACCCCGGGAGACCCAGTACTTC. Translation: CASSQDFRTSGIPRETQYF.

This clonotype was picked up a small number of times. The V gene is TRBV12-3 or TRBV12-4, the J gene TRBJ2-7, with 9 bases fitting TRBD1. The CDR3 extends over 14 amino acids. CDR3 sequence reads: CASSLGTGIYEQYV. In nucleotides, the CDR3 is TGTGCCAGCAGCTTAGGGACAGGGATATACGAGCAGTACGTC.

This clonotype was found a few times. V gene TRBV7-9 combines with J gene TRBJ2-1; no reliable D call. Germline V gene sequence: CDR1 SEHNR, CDR2 FQNEAQ (reference sequence). There are 15 residues in the CDR3. Trimming cost V 6 bases and J 8 bases, with 20 bases left between them. CDR3 region: CASRPAWAPWDEQFF. In DNA, the CDR3 is TGTGCCAGCAGACCCGCATGGGCCCCTTGGGATGAGCAGTTCTTC.

Only a few counts were recorded for this clonotype. V and J are TRBV19 and TRBJ2-1; D perhaps matches TRBD2 (6 bases). The CDR3 consists of 16 residues. The V and J ends lost 5 bases and 8 bases respectively, with 22 bases between them. Germline CDR1 reads LNHDA; CDR2 reads SQIVND (reference sequence). CDR3 sequence (DNA): TGTGCCAGTAGTGCAACTAGCTCCCCAGAGGCGGATGAGCAGTTCTTC. It codes for CASSATSSPEADEQFF.

This clonotype showed up just a few times. This rearrangement joins TRBV11-2 to TRBJ2-5; TRBD2 agrees at 9 bases. The CDR3 has 20 amino acids. Germline V gives CDR1 SGHAT, CDR2 FQNNGV. V was pared by 2 bases and J by 4 bases, with 20 bases of the junction left unmatched. CDR3 in amino acids: CASSLKRATPGLAWAETQYF. For the CDR3, the DNA is TGTGCCAGCAGCTTAAAACGGGCCACCCCGGGACTAGCTTGGGCAGAGACCCAGTACTTC.

This clonotype was seen only a few times. CDR3 amino acids: CATSRDSPRGSPLHF. For the CDR3, the DNA is TGTGCCACCAGCAGAGATAGTCCGCGGGGTTCACCCCTCCACTTT. The V gene is TRBV15, the J gene TRBJ1-6; D ambiguous. Trimming pared 0 bases from V and 9 bases from J, leaving 12 bases between. Germline CDR1 reads LNHNV; CDR2 reads YYDKDF (reference sequence). This CDR3 spans 15 amino acids.

This clonotype showed up just a few times. This chain links TRBV3-1 with TRBJ1-3, with D possibly matching TRBD1 (5 bases). The V gene lost 1 base and the J gene lost 2 bases, with 9 bases spanning the gap. The CDR3 loop spans 15 amino acids. Germline V CDR1 and CDR2: LGHDT, YNNKEL (reference sequence). CDR3 DNA: TGTGCCAGCAGCCAAGTATCAGGGCCTGGAAACACCATATATTTT. Its protein is CASSQVSGPGNTIYF.

This clonotype was picked up a small number of times. V usage is TRBV7-8 and J usage is TRBJ2-2, with 10 nucleotides matching TRBD1. Per the germline V gene, CDR1 is SGHVS and CDR2 is FQNEAQ. The CDR3 is 18 amino acids. The trim removed 5 bases at V and 3 bases at J, leaving 12 bases unmatched. CDR3 region: CASSPPRDRGYDTGELFF. The CDR3 DNA reads as TGTGCCAGCAGCCCCCCCCGGGACAGGGGTTACGACACCGGGGAGCTGTTTTTT.

There are a few counts of this clonotype. J is TRBJ2-3 and V is TRBV4-1, with 7 bases matching TRBD2. Germline CDR1 is MGHRA and CDR2 is YSYEKL. With 1 base clipped from V and 4 bases from J, the junction kept 5 bases outside the gene matches. This CDR3 has 15 amino acids. CDR3 loop: CASSQVGLVPDTQYF. DNA of the CDR3: TGCGCCAGCAGCCAAGTAGGACTAGTCCCAGATACGCAGTATTTT.

A few counts support this clonotype. The chain recombines TRBV9 with TRBJ2-2; TRBD2 agrees at 9 bases. The V gene's germline CDR1 is SGDLS and CDR2 YYNGEE. V lost 3 bases, J lost 4 bases, and 13 bases stayed unmatched. CDR3 size: 18 residues. The CDR3 sequence is CASSAPRAGGPGTGELFF. For the CDR3, the DNA is TGTGCCAGCAGCGCGCCCAGGGCGGGGGGGCCCGGCACCGGGGAGCTGTTTTTT. Supplemented by reference TRBV9 and TRBJ2-2, the full variable domain reads DSGVTQTPKHLITATGQRVTLRCSPRSGDLSVYWYQQSLDQGLQFLIQYYNGEERAKGNILERFSAQQFPDLHSELNLSSLELGDSALYFCASSAPRAGGPGTGELFFGEGSRLTVL.

This chain links TRBV12-3 or TRBV12-4 with TRBJ2-7; 7 bases match TRBD2. The ends lost 2 bases at V and 6 bases at J; junction bases unmatched: 13. This CDR3 is built from 16 residues. This CDR3 reads CASSLSLAGAGFEQYF. The CDR3 DNA reads TGTGCCAGCAGTTTAAGCCTGGCGGGAGCAGGTTTCGAGCAGTACTTC.

There are many counts of this clonotype. This chain joins TRBV6-5 and TRBJ2-7; D remains unclear. Trimming left V 6 bases short and J 3 bases short, with 6 bases between. There are 11 residues in the CDR3. CDR1 is MNHEY, CDR2 SVGAGI, per germline. Written as DNA, the CDR3 is TGTGCCAGCAGCACAAACTACGAGCAGTACTTC. This gives the protein CASSTNYEQYF.

This clonotype was detected only a few times. The rearrangement joins TRBV11-2 to TRBJ1-6, with D perhaps matching TRBD1 (5 bases). The CDR3 is 16 amino acids. The V end lost 2 bases, the J end lost 7 bases, and 15 bases lay between the germline ends. The germline V gene encodes CDR1 SGHAT and CDR2 FQNNGV. The CDR3, as DNA: TGTGCCAGCAGCTTACGACCCGGGACTGAAAATTCACCCCTCCACTTT. This sequence encodes CASSLRPGTENSPLHF.

This clonotype appeared many times. The rearrangement links TRBV4-1 to TRBJ2-2; the D call may be TRBD1 or TRBD2 (5 bases each). Germline assignment: CDR1 MGHRA and CDR2 YSYEKL. This CDR3 spans 19 amino acids. V dropped 0 bases and J dropped 2 bases, with 19 bases sitting between them. The CDR3 reads CASSQDPIRDQVNTGELFF. CDR3 sequence (DNA): TGCGCCAGCAGCCAAGATCCTATCCGGGACCAAGTTAACACCGGGGAGCTGTTTTTT.

This clonotype was observed a handful of times. This rearrangement joins TRBV7-9 to TRBJ1-3, with D hard to call. Germline lookup yields CDR1 SEHNR and CDR2 FQNEAQ (reference sequence). CDR3 length equals 13 residues. V was pared by 3 bases and J by 8 bases, with 11 bases between. The CDR3 protein is CASSLGSDDTIYF. The CDR3, as DNA: TGTGCCAGCAGCTTGGGTTCGGATGACACCATATATTTT.

The chain links TRBV20-1 to TRBJ2-7; no clear D gene. This CDR3 comprises 13 residues. Germline CDR1 and CDR2: DFQATT and SNEGSKA (reference sequence). The CDR3 DNA reads as TGCAGTGCACCCCAGTTGGGGTCCTCCGAGCAGTACGTC. Protein sequence: CSAPQLGSSEQYV.

This rearrangement joins TRBV10-1 to TRBJ1-1; 7 bases agree with TRBD1. From germline, CDR1 is WNHNN and CDR2 SYGVQD (reference sequence). The CDR3 loop spans 14 amino acids. Trimming took 6 bases from V and 3 from J; bases not matched to a gene: 7. CDR3 nucleotide sequence: TGCGCCAGCAGCCGGACAGGAACATACACTGAAGCTTTCTTT. Translated: CASSRTGTYTEAFF.

The rearrangement joins TRBV6-5 to TRBJ2-7; D possibly corresponds to TRBD2 (6 bases). CDR1 is MNHEY, CDR2 SVGAGI, per germline. The CDR3 spans 15 residues. V shed 4 bases and J shed 0 bases, with 13 bases lying between them. The CDR3 here is CASSSGTEASYEQYF. CDR3 sequence (DNA): TGTGCCAGCAGTTCCGGGACTGAGGCCTCCTACGAGCAGTACTTC.

This clonotype was seen a few times. This chain links TRBV27 with TRBJ2-6, with D possibly being TRBD1 (6 bases). This CDR3 has 17 residues. V lost 3 bases and J 4 bases, leaving 16 bases between the germline ends. Per germline, CDR1 MNHEY and CDR2 SMNVEV (reference sequence). For the CDR3, the DNA is TGTGCCAGCAGTTTCGGTTCACAGGGAACAGGGGCCAACGTCCTGACTTTC. This sequence encodes CASSFGSQGTGANVLTF.

The chain has TRBV5-6 and TRBJ2-7, with TRBD2 matching 11 bases. CDR1 is SGHDT, CDR2 YYEEEE, per germline. CDR3 length: 16 amino acids. V was pared by 4 bases and J by 0 bases, with 6 bases of the junction left unmatched. CDR3 coding DNA: TGTGCCAGCAGCCCGAGACTAGCGGGATACTCCTACGAGCAGTACTTC. Its translation: CASSPRLAGYSYEQYF.